Here is one T cell receptor (beta chain) with its context. The length of the CDR3 is 17 residues. Germline CDR1 reads LGHNA; CDR2 reads YNFKEQ. J gave up 7 bases and V 0 bases, and 14 bases lay outside the gene matches. This sample is drawn from a study of blood T cell repertoires in COVID-19. Overall study context: T cells, B-cell-depleted T cells, or PBMCs supplied cDNA or gDNA.

Libraries were prepared by immunoSEQ multiplex PCR; TCRdb keeps only in-frame clonotypes and omits some of them. In the table there are roughly 400,000 clones, 70% to 90% of which are singletons. Exposed participants encountered a COVID-19 case during the 2 weeks preceding study entry. The clonotype originates from a woman aged 18-30 years who had been exposed to COVID-19. The chain combines TRBV4-2 with TRBJ2-7; 8 bases line up with TRBD2. The sequencing input was PBMCs or T cells enriched from blood (not recorded which). The CDR3 DNA is TGTGCCAGCAGCCAAGATCAGTCAGGCCCGACGGGGGGGGAGCAGTACTTC. Encoded protein: CASSQDQSGPTGGEQYF.